This TCR beta chain stems from a study of Ad26.COV2.S vaccination and SARS-CoV-2 variants. Study-level background: Donor had been placed in the Ad26.COV2.S arm of the COV1001 trial.

Treatment indicated: some 20 received Ad26.COV2.S at low or high dose, single or two shots; 5 received placebo; per-sample allocation not given. Day 63 after the first injection of vaccine or placebo was the sampling time. Donor was an adult aged 18-55 years in Boston. Per germline, CDR1 SGHRS and CDR2 YFSETQ. CDR3 size: 19 residues. The V and J ends lost 4 bases and 1 base, in that order; junction bases with no gene match: 10. Sequencing was performed with immunoSEQ multiplex PCR; in TCRdb, only in-frame clones are kept and a portion is missing. The sample consists of 440,000 or so clones, 89% of them appearing once.

The receptor comes from a person aged 18-65 years who received the Ad26.COV2.S COVID-19 vaccine or a placebo. J is TRBJ2-1 and V is TRBV5-1; 14 bases map to TRBD2. Sequenced here: peripheral blood, sampled in a trial of Ad26.COV2.S vaccine versus placebo. CDR3 sequence: CASSLRLAGGPGSYNEQFF. The CDR3 bases are TGCGCCAGCAGCCTCAGACTAGCGGGAGGGCCCGGTTCCTACAATGAGCAGTTCTTC. The full variable domain, completed using reference TRBV5-1 and TRBJ2-1, is KAGVTQTPRYLIKTRGQQVTLSCSPISGHRSVSWYQQTPGQGLQFLFEYFSETQRNKGNFPGRFSGRQFSNSRSEMNVSTLELGDSALYLCASSLRLAGGPGSYNEQFFGPGTRLTVL.